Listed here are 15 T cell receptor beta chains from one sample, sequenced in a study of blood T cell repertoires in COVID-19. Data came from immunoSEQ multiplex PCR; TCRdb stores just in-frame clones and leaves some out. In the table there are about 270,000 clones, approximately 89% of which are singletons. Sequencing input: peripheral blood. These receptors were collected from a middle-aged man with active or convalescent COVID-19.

Here the CDR3 reads CASRTIGVSNSPLHF. The DNA of the CDR3 is TGTGCCAGCAGGACGATAGGGGTCTCCAATTCACCCCTCCACTTT. This chain joins TRBV2 and TRBJ1-6; TRBD1 might be the D (5 bases). Germline V gene data show CDR1 as SNHLY and CDR2 as FYNNEI. V gave up 6 bases and J gave up 7 bases, with 16 bases separating them. The length of the CDR3 is 15 residues. Drawing the rest from reference TRBV2 and TRBJ1-6, the complete variable domain is EPEVTQTPSHQVTQMGQEVILRCVPISNHLYFYWYRQILGQKVEFLVSFYNNEISEKSEIFDDQFSVERPDGSNFTLKIRSTKLEDSAMYFCASRTIGVSNSPLHFGNGTRLTVT.

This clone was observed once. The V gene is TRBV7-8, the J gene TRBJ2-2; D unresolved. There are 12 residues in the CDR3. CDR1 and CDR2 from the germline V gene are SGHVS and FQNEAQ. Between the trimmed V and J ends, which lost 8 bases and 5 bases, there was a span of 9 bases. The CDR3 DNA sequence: TGTGCCAGCCGAAGCTGGACCGGGGAGCTGTTTTTT. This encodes CASRSWTGELFF.

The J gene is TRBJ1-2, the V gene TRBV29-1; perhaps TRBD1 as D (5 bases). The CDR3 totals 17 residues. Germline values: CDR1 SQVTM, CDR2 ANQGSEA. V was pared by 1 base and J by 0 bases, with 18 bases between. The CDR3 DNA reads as TGCAGCGTTGAAGGGGTGGGGCGGGACCGAGCTAACTATGGCTACACCTTC. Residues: CSVEGVGRDRANYGYTF.

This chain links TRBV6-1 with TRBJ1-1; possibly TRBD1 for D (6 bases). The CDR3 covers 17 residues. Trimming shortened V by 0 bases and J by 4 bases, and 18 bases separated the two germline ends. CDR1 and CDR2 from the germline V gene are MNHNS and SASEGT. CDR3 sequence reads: CASSEALLSGVVTEAFF. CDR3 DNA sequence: TGTGCCAGCAGTGAAGCGCTTCTATCAGGGGTGGTCACTGAAGCTTTCTTT.

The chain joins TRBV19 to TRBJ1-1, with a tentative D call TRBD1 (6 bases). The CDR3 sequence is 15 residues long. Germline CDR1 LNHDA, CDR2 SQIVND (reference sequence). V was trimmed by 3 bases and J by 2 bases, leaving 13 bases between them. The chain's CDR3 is CASSIQGGGNTEAFF. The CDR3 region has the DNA TGTGCCAGTAGTATCCAGGGAGGGGGAAACACTGAAGCTTTCTTT.

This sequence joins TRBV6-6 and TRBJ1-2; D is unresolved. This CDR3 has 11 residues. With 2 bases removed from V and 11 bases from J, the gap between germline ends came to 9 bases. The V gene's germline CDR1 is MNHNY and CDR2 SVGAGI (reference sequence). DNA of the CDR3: TGTGCCAGCAGTTACGGTGATCGGTACACCTTC. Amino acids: CASSYGDRYTF.

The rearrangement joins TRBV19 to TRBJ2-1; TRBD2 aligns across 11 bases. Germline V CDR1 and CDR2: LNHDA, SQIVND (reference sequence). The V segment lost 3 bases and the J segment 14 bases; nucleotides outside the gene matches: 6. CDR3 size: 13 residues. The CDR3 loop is CASSIGLAGPKFF. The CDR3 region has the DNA TGTGCCAGTAGTATCGGACTAGCGGGTCCAAAGTTCTTC.

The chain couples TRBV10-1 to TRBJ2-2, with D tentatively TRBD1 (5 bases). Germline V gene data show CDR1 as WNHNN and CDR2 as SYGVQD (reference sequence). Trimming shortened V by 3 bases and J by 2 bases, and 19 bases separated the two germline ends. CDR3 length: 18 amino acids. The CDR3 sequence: CASSEGDPSLTNTGELFF. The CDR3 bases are TGCGCCAGCAGTGAAGGGGATCCCTCACTCACTAACACCGGGGAGCTGTTTTTT.

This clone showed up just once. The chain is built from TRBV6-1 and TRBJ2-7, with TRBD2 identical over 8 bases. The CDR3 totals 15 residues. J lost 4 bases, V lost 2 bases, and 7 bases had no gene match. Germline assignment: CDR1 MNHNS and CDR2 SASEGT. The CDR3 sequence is CASSEPGLGNYEQYF. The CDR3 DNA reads TGTGCCAGCAGTGAACCGGGACTAGGGAATTACGAGCAGTACTTC.

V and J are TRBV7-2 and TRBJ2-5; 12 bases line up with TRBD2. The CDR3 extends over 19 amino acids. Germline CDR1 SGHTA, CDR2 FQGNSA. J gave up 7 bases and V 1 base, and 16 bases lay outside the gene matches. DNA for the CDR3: TGTGCCAGCAGCTTAGTACAACTAGCGGGGGGCCCCGGCTGGGGGACCCAGTACTTC. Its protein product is CASSLVQLAGGPGWGTQYF.

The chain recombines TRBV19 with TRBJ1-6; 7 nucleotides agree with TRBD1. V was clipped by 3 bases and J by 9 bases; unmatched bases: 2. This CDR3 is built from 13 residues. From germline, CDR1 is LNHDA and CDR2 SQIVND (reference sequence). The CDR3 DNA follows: TGTGCCAGTAGTATCAGGGGGACTTCACCCCTCCACTTT. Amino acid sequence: CASSIRGTSPLHF.

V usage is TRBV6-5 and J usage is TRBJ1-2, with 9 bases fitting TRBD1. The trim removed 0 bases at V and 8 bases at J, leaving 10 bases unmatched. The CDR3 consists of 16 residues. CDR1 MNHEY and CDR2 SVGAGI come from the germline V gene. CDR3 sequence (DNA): TGTGCCAGCAGTTACTCGGGCACAGGACAGGGGCGAGGCTACACCTTC. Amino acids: CASSYSGTGQGRGYTF.

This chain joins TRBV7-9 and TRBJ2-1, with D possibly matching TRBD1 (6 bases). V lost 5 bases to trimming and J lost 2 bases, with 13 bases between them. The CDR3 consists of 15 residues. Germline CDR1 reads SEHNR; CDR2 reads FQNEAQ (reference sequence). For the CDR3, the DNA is TGTGCCAGCAGCGGCCTCCAGGGGACCTACAATGAGCAGTTCTTC. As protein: CASSGLQGTYNEQFF.

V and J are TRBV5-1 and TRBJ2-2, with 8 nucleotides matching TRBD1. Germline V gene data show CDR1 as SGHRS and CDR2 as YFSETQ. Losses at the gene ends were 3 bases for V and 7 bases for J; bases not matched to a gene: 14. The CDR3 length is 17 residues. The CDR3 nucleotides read TGCGCCAGCAGCTCGAATCAGCAGGGGGCCGGAGACGGGGAGCTGTTTTTT. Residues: CASSSNQQGAGDGELFF.

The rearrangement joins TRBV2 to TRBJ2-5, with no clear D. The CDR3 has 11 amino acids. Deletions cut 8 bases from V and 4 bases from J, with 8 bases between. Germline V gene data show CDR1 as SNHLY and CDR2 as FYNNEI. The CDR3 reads CASASGETQYF. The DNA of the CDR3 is TGTGCCAGCGCCTCGGGAGAGACCCAGTACTTC.